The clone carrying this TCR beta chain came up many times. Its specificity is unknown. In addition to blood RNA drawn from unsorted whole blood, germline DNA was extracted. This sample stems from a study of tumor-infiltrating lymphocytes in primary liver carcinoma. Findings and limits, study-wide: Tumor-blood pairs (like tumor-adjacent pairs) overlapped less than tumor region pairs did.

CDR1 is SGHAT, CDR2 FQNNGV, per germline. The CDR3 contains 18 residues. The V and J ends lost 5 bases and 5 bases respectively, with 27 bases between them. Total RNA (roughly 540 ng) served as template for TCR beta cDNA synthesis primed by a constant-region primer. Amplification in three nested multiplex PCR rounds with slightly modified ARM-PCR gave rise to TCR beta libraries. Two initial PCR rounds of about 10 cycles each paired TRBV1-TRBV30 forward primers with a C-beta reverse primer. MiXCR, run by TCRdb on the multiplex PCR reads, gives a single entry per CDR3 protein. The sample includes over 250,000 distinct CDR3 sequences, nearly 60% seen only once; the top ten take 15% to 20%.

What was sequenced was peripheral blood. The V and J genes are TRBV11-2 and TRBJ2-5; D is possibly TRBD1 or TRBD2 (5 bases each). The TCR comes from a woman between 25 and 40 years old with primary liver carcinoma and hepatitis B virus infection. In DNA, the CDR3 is TGTGCCAGCAGCCTCCCAGAGAGGACAACCGACGAGGGGGAGACCCAGTACTTC. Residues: CASSLPERTTDEGETQYF. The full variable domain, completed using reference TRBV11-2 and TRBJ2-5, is EAGVAQSPRYKIIEKRQSVAFWCNPISGHATLYWYQQILGQGPKLLIQFQNNGVVDDSQLPKDRFSAERLKGVDSTLKIQPAKLEDSAVYLCASSLPERTTDEGETQYFGPGTRLLVL.